This T cell receptor (beta chain) was retrieved from a study of blood T cell repertoires in COVID-19 (dated by TCRdb to between 2020 and 2021). Regarding the study in general: Samples covering the acute and convalescent phases of COVID-19 were provided by collaborators in the United States, Italy and Spain. The prospective study material was composed of cDNA or gDNA derived from T cells, B-cell-depleted T cells, or PBMCs. Subjects who had been exposed to COVID-19, were actively infected with it, or had recovered from it provided the deeply sampled blood TCRbeta repertoires that made up the dataset. The repertoires were made available in a free public database intended to serve as a resource for research on the immune response to SARS-CoV-2. The samples were drawn from the first 160 participants of the ongoing ImmuneRACE study and from 1,254 subjects provided by 6 global collaborators. A de-identified subject ID, COVID-19 status, age in years and sex were almost always included in the sample metadata. Where available, HLA class I and class II types were obtained from metadata supplied by the sample provider rather than from assay-based typing. The paper's findings and limits, for the study overall: The quantity of clinical and demographic metadata differed by source and by participant and was supplied without curation.

Notes on this clone: Its cognate antigen has yet to be identified. One base away there is no much larger clone; base qualities are not given.

TCRbeta CDR3 regions were amplified from genomic DNA by means of the immunoSEQ Assay, a bias-controlled multiplex PCR. The authors' analysis ran thus. The number of nucleated cells in each sample was estimated by amplification of reference gene primers within the assay. To quantify the absolute abundance of each unique TCRbeta CDR3 rearrangement, sequence reads were collapsed and filtered. For each sample, productive Simpson clonality was calculated as the square root of Simpson's diversity index across productive rearrangements. What TCRdb holds here is the immuneACCESS table cut down to in-frame rearrangements. Part of the clones is not present; checked against another copy, under half of the missing clones reflect an unresolved V gene, and the others are unexplained. From that table come the V and J calls and clone size; the DNA was used to work out D and trimming. Present in this sample are roughly 88,000 clones, approximately 90% of which were seen just once. The top ten constitute around 4% of the sample.

Whole blood was collected in K2EDTA tubes by collaborating institutions according to the institutions' own protocols. For TCRbeta analysis, collaborators shipped samples in one of three forms: frozen whole blood, isolated PBMCs, or DNA extracted from either of those sample types. Including the terminal cysteine and phenylalanine, the CDR3 comprises 15 residues. Just CDR3 DNA is preserved here, 45 bases in frame from base 1. Trimming leaves V shorter by 4 bases and J shorter by 12 bases, with the junction holding 9 bases beyond the gene matches. According to the germline V gene (reference sequence), CDR1 reads LGHDT and CDR2 reads YNNKEL.

Here the chain combines TRBV3-1 (or the pseudogene TRBV3-2) and TRBJ2-6; 10 nucleotides in the junction match TRBD1. This clonotype originated in a woman aged 45 to 65 in a cohort sampled during active COVID-19. The sequencing input was peripheral blood. The CDR3 in this case is CASSLQTGGASVLTF. The DNA sequence is TGTGCCAGCAGCCTCCAGACAGGGGGCGCATCCGTCCTGACTTTC.